This T cell receptor beta chain was profiled in a study of T cell responses to AZD1222 COVID-19 vaccine. General study points: Donors, mostly white British, included more females; clonal diversity was possibly underestimated. Reportedly, nearly half of unique spike TCRs recognized epitopes outside B.1.351/B.1.1.7 mutations.

Pooling covered second doses at about 4 or about 12 weeks. Points on this clone: Its antigen is not known.

Only in-frame clones appear in the TCRdb table, and some are missing; sequencing was by immunoSEQ multiplex PCR. Counted here are around 190,000 clones, 88% occurring once; the ten biggest clones make up around a tenth. The CDR3 contains 12 residues. Trimming removed 6 bases from V and 8 bases from J; junction bases left unmatched: 3. This chain links TRBV12-3 or TRBV12-4 with TRBJ1-1, with 10 bases fitting TRBD1. The receptor comes from an adult who received the AZD1222 COVID-19 vaccine. The sequencing here drew on peripheral blood, taken 28 days after the second AZD1222 dose. CDR3 DNA: TGTGCCAGCAGCCCGACAGGGGGCGAAGCTTTCTTT. This translates into CASSPTGGEAFF.